This TCR beta chain was sequenced for a study of blood T cell repertoires in COVID-19. In the study overall: Sample material is recorded as cDNA or gDNA derived from T cells, B-cell-depleted T cells, or PBMCs.

The ends were cut back, 3 bases at V and 8 bases at J, with 11 bases in the middle. The CDR3 runs to 14 residues. Germline loops: CDR1 MNHNS, CDR2 SASEGT. Participant reports of clinical history set cohort assignment. Profiled with immunoSEQ multiplex PCR; TCRdb holds only in-frame clones, not every one. The repertoire has 100,000 to 150,000 clones, around 84% of them found once; the top ten carry more than 2%. The rearrangement joins TRBV6-1 to TRBJ1-6; a possible D gene is TRBD1 (6 bases). Sequencing was carried out using PBMCs or T cells enriched from blood (not recorded which). The sequence derives from a man aged 40-49 years with acute COVID-19. The CDR3 nucleotides are TGTGCCAGCAGTGAGCAGGGGAACTATTCACCCCTCCACTTT. It encodes CASSEQGNYSPLHF.